This entry lists 29 T cell receptor beta chains sequenced from one sample in a study of blood T cell repertoires in COVID-19. TCRdb's table, derived via immunoSEQ multiplex PCR, lists solely in-frame clones and lacks some. The data hold around 170,000 clones, with 80% to 85% observed a single time. Sequencing used peripheral blood. The receptors shown here come from a man aged 18-30 years with active or convalescent COVID-19.

The gene calls are TRBV27 and TRBJ2-7; perhaps TRBD2 as D (7 bases). V was pared by 6 bases and J by 5 bases, with 14 bases between. Germline-derived CDR1 and CDR2 are MNHEY and SMNVEV (reference sequence). The CDR3 covers 13 residues. DNA of the CDR3: TGTGCCAGCAGCATGGGGGGGGGCGACGAGCAGTACTTC. Residues: CASSMGGGDEQYF.

The chain joins TRBV7-2 to TRBJ2-5; unclear D gene. V was clipped by 3 bases and J by 5 bases, with 13 bases between them. CDR1 is SGHTA and CDR2 is FQGNSA in the germline V gene. The CDR3 has 14 amino acids. DNA of the CDR3: TGTGCCAGCAGCTTTGCTGGTCCACGGGAGACCCAGTACTTC. It translates to CASSFAGPRETQYF.

This clone was observed once. V usage is TRBV24-1 and J usage is TRBJ2-7; tentative D call: TRBD2 (6 bases). The germline V gene encodes CDR1 KGHDR and CDR2 SFDVKD. V lost 5 bases and J 3 bases, leaving 16 bases between the germline ends. The CDR3 is made up of 15 amino acids. CDR3 in amino acids: CATSAGRASVYEQYF. The CDR3 nucleotides read TGTGCCACCAGTGCCGGCAGGGCTAGCGTCTACGAGCAGTACTTC.

This clone appeared once. The chain links TRBV6-5 to TRBJ2-3; a possible D gene is TRBD1 (5 bases). The CDR3 runs to 15 residues. V was shortened by 5 bases and J by 0 bases, with 12 bases between the two germline ends. The V gene's germline CDR1 is MNHEY and CDR2 SVGAGI. This chain's CDR3 is CASSRQTTSTDTQYF. CDR3 in DNA: TGTGCCAGCAGTCGACAGACGACTAGCACAGATACGCAGTATTTT.

The gene calls are TRBV5-8 and TRBJ2-2; 9 bases agree with TRBD2. The CDR3 is 17 residues long. J lost 5 bases, V lost 2 bases, and 10 bases had no gene match. From germline, CDR1 is SGHTS and CDR2 YDEGEE. CDR3 in amino acids: CASSLSPGLAGTGELFF. In DNA, the CDR3 is TGTGCCAGCAGCTTATCCCCGGGACTAGCTGGGACCGGGGAGCTGTTTTTT.

The chain joins TRBV4-1 to TRBJ1-2, with a possible D match to TRBD1 (6 bases). Trimming removed 6 bases from V and 1 base from J, with 15 bases in between. CDR3 length equals 15 residues. Germline-derived CDR1 and CDR2 are MGHRA and YSYEKL. CDR3 bases: TGCGCCAGCAGTCAACTATTACAGGGTAACTATGGCTACACCTTC. Amino acids: CASSQLLQGNYGYTF.

The CDR3 nucleotides are TGCGCCAGCAGCCAAGGGGCGGGAGGTTCCTACGAGCAGTACTTC. It yields the protein CASSQGAGGSYEQYF. This chain uses TRBV4-3 with TRBJ2-7; 8 bases map to TRBD2. The CDR3 is made up of 15 amino acids. V trimming: 1 base; J trimming: 1 base; junction bases outside the gene matches: 3. In germline, CDR1 is LGHNA, CDR2 YSLEER.

In nucleotides, the CDR3 is TGCGCCAGCAGCTTGGCCTTTACTAGCGGCCAAGAGACCCAGTACTTC. This codes for CASSLAFTSGQETQYF. This sequence joins TRBV5-1 and TRBJ2-5, with TRBD2 identical over 8 bases. Germline-derived CDR1 and CDR2 are SGHRS and YFSETQ. With V trimmed by 0 bases and J by 1 base, 5 bases remained unmatched. CDR3 size: 16 residues.

This chain links TRBV28 with TRBJ2-1; 13 bases fit TRBD2. Germline V gene lookup returns CDR1 MDHEN and CDR2 SYDVKM. CDR3 size: 15 residues. Trimming removed 6 bases from V and 10 bases from J; junction bases left unmatched: 9. The CDR3 DNA reads as TGTGCCAGCAGGGTTACTAGCGGGAGGGCTCGGGAGCAGTTCTTC. Its protein product is CASRVTSGRAREQFF.

J is TRBJ1-1 and V is TRBV4-1, with D perhaps TRBD1 (5 bases). V lost 1 base and J lost 1, with 10 bases in between. The CDR3 runs 15 residues. Per germline, CDR1 MGHRA and CDR2 YSYEKL. CDR3 amino acids: CASSQGPQGNTEAFF. The DNA of the CDR3 is TGCGCCAGCAGCCAAGGACCGCAGGGGAACACTGAAGCTTTCTTT.

The genes are TRBV6-5 and TRBJ2-5; D is perhaps TRBD1 (6 bases). The V end was cut by 6 bases, the J end by 0 bases, with 11 bases between. The CDR3 loop spans 14 amino acids. Germline CDR1 and CDR2: MNHEY and SVGAGI. CDR3 region: CASRRQVYQETQYF. CDR3 in DNA: TGTGCCAGCAGGAGACAGGTGTACCAAGAGACCCAGTACTTC.

The chain has TRBV18 and TRBJ2-1; TRBD1 might be the D (5 bases). Looked up from germline, CDR1 is KGHSH and CDR2 is LQKENI. The germline V and J ends were trimmed by 4 bases and 1 base, with 17 bases remaining between them. The CDR3 is 17 amino acids. DNA for the CDR3: TGTGCCAGCTCACACCCCTCCCAGGGTCATTCCTACAATGAGCAGTTCTTC. Translation gives CASSHPSQGHSYNEQFF. Based on the CDR3 plus reference TRBV18 and TRBJ2-1, the full variable domain is NAGVMQNPRHLVRRRGQEARLRCSPMKGHSHVYWYRQLPEEGLKFMVYLQKENIIDESGMPKERFSAEFPKEGPSILRIQQVVRGDSAAYFCASSHPSQGHSYNEQFFGPGTRLTVL.

The CDR3 is CASGLYRDTSEAFF. The CDR3 region has the DNA TGTGCCAGCGGCCTTTACCGGGACACCTCAGAAGCTTTCTTT. The chain carries TRBV2 and TRBJ1-1; a weak D match, TRBD1 (6 bases). The ends were cut back, 8 bases at V and 8 bases at J, with 21 bases in the middle. CDR1 is SNHLY and CDR2 is FYNNEI in the germline V gene. The CDR3 spans 14 residues. The whole variable domain, remainder taken from reference TRBV2 and TRBJ1-1, is EPEVTQTPSHQVTQMGQEVILRCVPISNHLYFYWYRQILGQKVEFLVSFYNNEISEKSEIFDDQFSVERPDGSNFTLKIRSTKLEDSAMYFCASGLYRDTSEAFFGQGTRLTVV.

The CDR3 is CASARGQTYEQYF. The CDR3 DNA reads TGTGCCAGCGCCCGGGGACAGACCTACGAGCAGTACTTC. V gene TRBV2 combines with J gene TRBJ2-7, with TRBD1 matching 7 bases. The germline CDR1 and CDR2 sequences are SNHLY and FYNNEI. The V segment lost 8 bases and the J segment 2 bases; nucleotides outside the gene matches: 6. CDR3 length equals 13 residues.

There are a few counts of this clone. The rearrangement uses TRBV7-3 and TRBJ2-7; 8 bases map to TRBD1. CDR1 SGHTA and CDR2 FQGTGA come from the germline V gene. This CDR3 contains 15 residues. Unmatched junction bases numbered 11, after V lost 6 bases and J lost 4 bases. CDR3: CASRKTGTGKYEQYF. The CDR3 DNA follows: TGTGCCAGCAGGAAGACCGGGACAGGAAAATACGAGCAGTACTTC.

The table lists this clone with a few counts. The chain links TRBV5-5 to TRBJ1-6, with 7 positions matching TRBD1. Trimming cost V 2 bases and J 5 bases; bases outside gene matches: 4. The germline V gene encodes CDR1 SGHKS and CDR2 YYEKEE (reference sequence). CDR3 size: 15 residues. This chain's CDR3 is CASSLQQGNNSPLHF. The CDR3, as DNA: TGTGCCAGCAGCTTACAACAGGGGAATAATTCACCCCTCCACTTT.

Only a few counts were recorded for this clone. The chain employs TRBV19 and TRBJ2-1; TRBD2 agrees at 12 bases. Germline CDR1 is LNHDA and CDR2 is SQIVND (reference sequence). The CDR3 is made up of 15 amino acids. V lost 6 bases and J lost 3; bases outside the gene matches: 3. The CDR3 here is CASSGLAGNYNEQFF. CDR3 nucleotide sequence: TGTGCCAGTAGCGGACTAGCGGGAAACTACAATGAGCAGTTCTTC.

The chain is built from TRBV7-2 and TRBJ1-6; TRBD1 matches 7 bases. This CDR3 has 15 residues. Germline V lookup: CDR1 SGHTA, CDR2 FQGNSA. The trim removed 5 bases at V and 10 bases at J, leaving 11 bases unmatched. The CDR3 sequence: CASSLRQGQGSPLHF. CDR3 nucleotides: TGTGCCAGCAGCCTTCGACAGGGCCAGGGATCACCCCTCCACTTT.

V gene TRBV2 combines with J gene TRBJ1-2; TRBD1 agrees at 7 bases. The CDR3 runs 14 residues. V gave up 6 bases and J gave up 5 bases; unmatched junction bases: 9. Germline-derived CDR1 and CDR2 are SNHLY and FYNNEI. CDR3 in amino acids: CASSASGGIYGYTF. The CDR3 DNA sequence: TGTGCCAGCAGCGCCTCAGGGGGGATTTATGGCTACACCTTC. Drawing the rest from reference TRBV2 and TRBJ1-2, the complete variable domain is EPEVTQTPSHQVTQMGQEVILRCVPISNHLYFYWYRQILGQKVEFLVSFYNNEISEKSEIFDDQFSVERPDGSNFTLKIRSTKLEDSAMYFCASSASGGIYGYTFGSGTRLTVV.

This clone was seen only a few times. The chain joins TRBV19 to TRBJ1-1; no definite D call. There are 12 residues in the CDR3. Germline CDR1 is LNHDA and CDR2 is SQIVND (reference sequence). The germline V and J ends were trimmed by 5 bases and 8 bases, with 12 bases remaining between them. CDR3 nucleotides: TGTGCCAGTAGTCCGGGAGGTCGAGAAGCTTTCTTT. Amino acid sequence: CASSPGGREAFF.

V gene TRBV5-1 combines with J gene TRBJ1-1; D call uncertain. Germline V CDR1 and CDR2: SGHRS, YFSETQ. Trimming took 4 bases from V and 1 from J, leaving 11 bases between them. The CDR3 is 14 residues long. For the CDR3, the DNA is TGCGCCAGCAGCCAGGCACTTAGGAACACTGAAGCTTTCTTT. Translated: CASSQALRNTEAFF.

CDR3: CASSSSGVTYEQYF. CDR3 nucleotides: TGTGCCAGCAGTTCGTCCGGGGTGACCTACGAGCAGTACTTC. J is TRBJ2-7 and V is TRBV27, with a tentative D call TRBD2 (5 bases). Germline V gene sequence: CDR1 MNHEY, CDR2 SMNVEV (reference sequence). Trimming stripped 4 bases from V and 2 bases from J, with 12 bases between. The CDR3 loop spans 14 amino acids.

The table lists this clone with a count of one. The chain has TRBV12-5 and TRBJ1-5, with 9 bases lining up with TRBD1. The V segment lost 7 bases and the J segment 6 bases; nucleotides outside the gene matches: 13. The CDR3 is made up of 16 amino acids. The germline V gene has CDR1 LGHNT and CDR2 FRNRAP. The CDR3 nucleotides read TGTGCTAGTGCCCCGAGAGCTGGGACAGGGCCTCAGCCCCAGCATTTT. Translating it yields CASAPRAGTGPQPQHF.

The V gene is TRBV18, the J gene TRBJ2-7; 8 nucleotides align to TRBD2. CDR1 is KGHSH and CDR2 is LQKENI in the germline V gene. The J segment lost 2 bases and the V segment lost 3 bases, leaving 9 bases of the junction unmatched. The CDR3 sequence is 16 residues long. The CDR3 sequence: CASSPQKRELAYEQYF. The DNA for the CDR3 is TGTGCCAGCTCACCGCAAAAGCGGGAGTTAGCCTACGAGCAGTACTTC.

The CDR3 sequence: CSVETTGRYTQYF. CDR3 nucleotides: TGCAGCGTTGAAACGACAGGGAGGTATACGCAGTATTTT. V usage is TRBV29-1 and J usage is TRBJ2-3; D possibly corresponds to TRBD1 (7 bases). The CDR3 length is 13 residues. Germline V lookup: CDR1 SQVTM, CDR2 ANQGSEA. V was cut by 2 bases and J by 7 bases, with 13 bases left in between.

With respect to this clone: Other DNA variants within this sample encode the same CDR3. The chain employs TRBV27 and TRBJ1-1, with D possibly matching TRBD1 (5 bases). The V gene's germline CDR1 is MNHEY and CDR2 SMNVEV (reference sequence). The CDR3 loop spans 14 amino acids. Trimming stripped 2 bases from V and 2 bases from J, with 9 bases between. The CDR3 region has the DNA TGTGCCAGCAGTTTAGGAAGGGGAAACACTGAAGCTTTCTTT. Its translation: CASSLGRGNTEAFF.

The CDR3: CASSFNEQYF. CDR3 nucleotides: TGCGCCAGCAGCTTCAACGAGCAGTACTTC. The chain couples TRBV5-1 to TRBJ2-7; D gene uncertain. V dropped 2 bases and J dropped 5 bases, with 2 bases sitting between them. Germline V CDR1 and CDR2: SGHRS, YFSETQ. The CDR3 has 10 residues.

V and J are TRBV6-4 and TRBJ2-3; a weak D match, TRBD1 (5 bases). The length of the CDR3 is 16 residues. V lost 3 bases and J 0 bases, leaving 13 bases between the germline ends. Per the germline V gene, CDR1 is MRHNA and CDR2 is SNTAGT. CDR3: CASSDFWGASTDTQYF. The CDR3 region has the DNA TGTGCCAGCAGTGATTTTTGGGGCGCTAGCACAGATACGCAGTATTTT.

This rearrangement joins TRBV19 to TRBJ1-1, with 7 bases aligning to TRBD1. V shed 4 bases, J shed 8 bases, and the junction held 19 bases outside the gene matches. The CDR3 sequence is 17 residues long. CDR1 is LNHDA, CDR2 SQIVND, per germline (reference sequence). The CDR3 loop is CASSNLEIKQGLREAFF. The CDR3 nucleotides are TGTGCCAGTAGTAACCTAGAAATAAAACAGGGGCTGCGGGAAGCTTTCTTT.